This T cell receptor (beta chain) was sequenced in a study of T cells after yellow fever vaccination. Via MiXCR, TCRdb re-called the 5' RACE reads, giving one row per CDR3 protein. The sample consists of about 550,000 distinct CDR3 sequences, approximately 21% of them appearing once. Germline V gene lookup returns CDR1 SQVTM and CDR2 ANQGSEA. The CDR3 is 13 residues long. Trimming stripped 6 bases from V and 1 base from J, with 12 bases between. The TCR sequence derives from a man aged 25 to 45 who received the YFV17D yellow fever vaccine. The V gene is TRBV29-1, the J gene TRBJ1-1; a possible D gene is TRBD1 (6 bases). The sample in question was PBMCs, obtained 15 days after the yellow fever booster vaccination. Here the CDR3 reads CSVSGTQNTEAFF. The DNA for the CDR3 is TGCAGCGTGTCCGGGACACAGAACACTGAAGCTTTCTTT.